Listed below are T cell receptor beta chains from one sample, sequenced in a study of T cell repertoires in cytomegalovirus infection. From the reads, TCRdb called clonotypes with MiXCR, one entry per CDR3 protein. The table records approximately 910,000 distinct CDR3 sequences, roughly 30% of them present only once. These receptors have no known antigen. The material sequenced was cultured CD8+ T cells from PBMCs, taken from culture after CMV antigen stimulation. The receptors were sampled from a human donor in good health (CMV status not recorded). Some clones in this sample may be carry-over from other donors' samples. The CDR3 runs from the conserved cysteine through the conserved F or W. A D gene is named only where the DNA matches it firmly.

>TRBJ2-1|NA|TRBV12-3/TRBV12-4
CASSPQAASYNEQFF
>TRBJ2-1|NA|TRBV7-8
CASSLARHWSSYNEQFF
>TRBJ1-2|TRBD1|TRBV7-2
CASSPPGTGSGYTF
>TRBJ2-2|TRBD2|TRBV11-1
CASSLEIAGGPTGELFF
>TRBJ1-1|NA|TRBV6-5
CASTLSGNTEAFF
>TRBJ2-1|TRBD2|TRBV7-8
CASRVGGGAGNEQFF
>TRBJ2-1|TRBD2|TRBV7-9
CASSPGTSGGNSYNEQFF
>TRBJ2-3|TRBD1|TRBV2
CASSDQDRVRGDTQYF
>TRBJ1-6|NA|TRBV12-3/TRBV12-4
CASSLFPVGNSPLHF
>TRBJ2-5|NA|TRBV6-2/TRBV6-3
CASSSPEGQETQYF
>TRBJ1-5|NA|TRBV19
CASIRRGDNQPQHF
>TRBJ2-3|TRBD1|TRBV6-2/TRBV6-3
CASNRGHTDTQYF
>TRBJ1-6|TRBD1|TRBV20-1
CSARETGQVIGGPLHF
>TRBJ1-4|TRBD1|TRBV5-4
CASSLTGENEKLFF
>TRBJ2-1|TRBD2|TRBV4-1
CASSPGAGGPYNEQFF
>TRBJ1-6|NA|TRBV14
CANSSPARNNSPLHF
>TRBJ2-1|TRBD2|TRBV27
CASSPGRAGGHEQFF
>TRBJ2-3|NA|TRBV7-9
CASSLVERNTDTQYF
>TRBJ1-5|TRBD1|TRBV12-3/TRBV12-4
CASSRDRRAYQPQHF
>TRBJ2-1|NA|TRBV29-1
CSVEDRTRDKGINEQFF
>TRBJ2-5|NA|TRBV27
CASSPIDGETQYF
>TRBJ2-2|NA|TRBV19
CASSRIDGREAGELFF
>TRBJ2-1|NA|TRBV2
CAALGVAAHLSYNEQFF
>TRBJ2-6|NA|TRBV7-6
CASSLVRGSIPSGANVLTF
>TRBJ2-5|NA|TRBV7-2
CASGLDGGQETQYF
>TRBJ2-3|NA|TRBV5-4
CASSLVVGSTDTQYF
>TRBJ1-1|NA|TRBV3-1
CASSQVPLEITEAFF